This T cell receptor (beta chain) was captured in a study of regulatory T cells in long-lasting Graves disease. Regarding time point: persistent/refractory GD, antithyroid drugs over 5 years with positive TRAb. Scientists built the TCR library using RNA that was extracted from PBMCs. Study observations and caveats: Patients with persistent disease showed a bias toward TRBV28, TRBJ1-2 and TRBJ2-5.

Trimming removed 3 bases from V and 2 bases from J, with 5 bases in between. CDR1 is SGHNT and CDR2 is YYREEE in the germline V gene (reference sequence). The CDR3 runs to 12 residues. According to the study, TCR beta libraries were built with iRepertoire HTBI primers and CDR3-region Arm-PCR. TCRdb independently ran MiXCR on the multiplex PCR reads; one entry per CDR3 protein. The table lists 300,000 to 350,000 distinct CDR3 sequences, around 20% of them singletons. On this clonotype itself: Its antigen remains unidentified.

This clonotype originated in a female donor with Graves disease. This material consisted of peripheral blood mononuclear cells (PBMCs), taken when the disease was refractory, from a patient treated with antithyroid drugs. The V call is TRBV5-4, the J call TRBJ2-5; D ambiguous. The CDR3, as DNA: TGTGCCAGCAGCTACGAGCAAGAGACCCAGTACTTC. It codes for CASSYEQETQYF.